This entry lists 14 T cell receptor beta chains sequenced from one sample in a study of identical twins. In TCRdb, the 5' RACE reads were re-called with MiXCR into one record per CDR3 protein. The repertoire includes 600,000 to 850,000 distinct CDR3 sequences, around a sixth of them detected once, and around 13% sits in the top ten. The sample was also linked to a second study, of T cells expressing NK-cell markers.

What was sequenced was PBMCs. These receptors all stem from a woman aged 18-29 years in good health.

The CDR3, as DNA: TGTGCCAGCAGCCGGAATTGGGACCCGCAGTTCTTC. Translated: CASSRNWDPQFF. The rearrangement links TRBV5-6 to TRBJ2-1, with D perhaps given as TRBD1 or TRBD2 (5 bases each). CDR1 and CDR2 (germline): SGHDT, YYEEEE. CDR3 length: 12 amino acids. V was shortened by 4 bases and J by 12 bases, with 14 bases between the two germline ends.

This clonotype appeared a few times. The CDR3 loop is CSARINGAGSSPQFF. For the CDR3, the DNA is TGCAGTGCTAGAATTAATGGGGCGGGATCTTCACCGCAGTTCTTC. The V gene is TRBV20-1, the J gene TRBJ2-1; D is possibly TRBD2 (6 bases). The CDR3 is 15 amino acids. CDR1 DFQATT and CDR2 SNEGSKA come from the germline V gene (reference sequence). V gave up 2 bases and J gave up 12 bases, with 23 bases separating them.

This clonotype was recorded at least ten times. The chain has TRBV12-3 or TRBV12-4 and TRBJ2-1, with a tentative D call TRBD1 (5 bases). The CDR3 sequence is 11 residues long. Trimming took off 5 bases at V and 14 bases at J, with 13 bases between the two ends. Here the CDR3 DNA reads TGTGCCAGCAGTACCGGCAGGGTCGAGTTCTTC. Protein: CASSTGRVEFF.

The chain uses TRBV7-9 and TRBJ1-4, with no clear D. Trimming pared 5 bases from V and 4 bases from J, leaving 8 bases between. CDR3 length: 13 amino acids. The germline V gene has CDR1 SEHNR and CDR2 FQNEAQ (reference sequence). CDR3: CASSRRSNEKLFF. The DNA of the CDR3 is TGTGCCAGCAGCCGGCGCAGTAATGAAAAACTGTTTTTT.

This clonotype has only a few counts. The chain carries TRBV20-1 and TRBJ1-5, with TRBD1 matching 7 bases. The J segment lost 1 base and the V segment lost 2 bases, leaving 11 bases of the junction unmatched. Germline lookup yields CDR1 DFQATT and CDR2 SNEGSKA (reference sequence). The CDR3 loop spans 17 amino acids. The CDR3 region has the DNA TGCAGTGCTAGACCCCCCCGACAGGGTTCGAGCAATCAGCCCCAGCATTTT. Protein product: CSARPPRQGSSNQPQHF.

The chain has TRBV12-3 or TRBV12-4 and TRBJ2-7; no reliable D call. The V and J ends lost 5 bases and 2 bases respectively, with 19 bases between them. The CDR3 contains 16 residues. The CDR3 loop reads CASSPLGVGLTYEQYF. The CDR3 nucleotides are TGTGCCAGCAGTCCCTTAGGAGTCGGGCTTACCTACGAGCAGTACTTC.

This clonotype appeared a few times. V is TRBV29-1 and J is TRBJ1-2; 7 bases are a match to TRBD1. Losses at the gene ends were 2 bases for V and 3 bases for J; bases not matched to a gene: 9. Per germline, CDR1 SQVTM and CDR2 ANQGSEA. The CDR3 spans 15 residues. The CDR3 region is CSVERRRGRDYGYTF. The DNA of the CDR3 is TGCAGCGTTGAACGGAGAAGGGGGCGCGACTATGGCTACACCTTC.

This clonotype has a handful of counts. The CDR3: CSALDRGRNTIYF. The CDR3 DNA follows: TGCAGTGCCCTTGACAGGGGCAGAAACACCATATATTTT. The chain has TRBV20-1 and TRBJ1-3, with 8 bases matching TRBD1. The germline CDR1 and CDR2 sequences are DFQATT and SNEGSKA (reference sequence). Trimming cost V 6 bases and J 5 bases; bases outside gene matches: 6. The CDR3 has 13 amino acids.

In this sample, this clonotype turned up a few times. The chain carries TRBV12-3 or TRBV12-4 and TRBJ2-1; D tentatively fits TRBD1 or TRBD2 (5 bases each). This CDR3 comprises 12 residues. V was clipped by 5 bases and J by 8 bases, with 10 bases between them. The CDR3 reads CASSPPGHEQFF. The CDR3 nucleotides are TGTGCCAGCAGTCCTCCGGGGCATGAGCAGTTCTTC.

This clonotype was counted only a few times. This chain connects TRBV20-1 to TRBJ2-3; the match to TRBD2 covers 12 bases. J was trimmed by 6 bases and V by 5 bases; bases with no gene match: 12. This CDR3 spans 16 amino acids. Germline CDR1 and CDR2: DFQATT and SNEGSKA (reference sequence). CDR3 sequence (DNA): TGCAGTGCTCCCCAGGGACTAGCGGGCCCGGGGGATACGCAGTATTTT. It codes for CSAPQGLAGPGDTQYF.

This clonotype appeared once. The V and J genes are TRBV20-1 and TRBJ1-2; D remains unclear. CDR1 is DFQATT and CDR2 is SNEGSKA in the germline V gene (reference sequence). The CDR3 covers 13 residues. Trimming stripped 3 bases from V and 2 bases from J, with 10 bases between. The CDR3 here is CSASLGRNYGYTF. The CDR3 DNA follows: TGCAGTGCTAGTCTTGGACGGAACTATGGCTACACCTTC.

This clonotype came up a few times. V gene TRBV7-9 combines with J gene TRBJ1-5; D gene unclear. Germline values: CDR1 SEHNR, CDR2 FQNEAQ (reference sequence). This CDR3 comprises 12 residues. V lost 1 base to trimming and J lost 7 bases, with 5 bases between them. CDR3 nucleotide sequence: TGTGCCAGCAGCTTAGGGCAGCAGCCCCAGCATTTT. Translated, it gives CASSLGQQPQHF.

This clonotype was picked up a small number of times. This chain uses TRBV7-9 with TRBJ2-4, with D possibly called TRBD1 or TRBD2 (5 bases each). V gave up 8 bases and J gave up 15 bases, with 14 bases separating them. This CDR3 has 10 amino acids. CDR1 is SEHNR and CDR2 is FQNEAQ in the germline V gene (reference sequence). The CDR3 region is CASGGPLMYF. CDR3 DNA sequence: TGTGCCAGCGGGGGTCCCTTAATGTACTTC.

This clonotype was detected only a few times. The rearrangement uses TRBV10-3 and TRBJ2-7; D uncertain. Germline CDR1 ENHRY, CDR2 SYGVKD. The CDR3 consists of 11 residues. V was clipped by 10 bases and J by 2 bases, with 9 bases between them. This chain's CDR3 is CATSRPYEQYF. The CDR3, as DNA: TGTGCCACCTCTCGCCCCTACGAGCAGTACTTC.